This is a list of T cell receptor beta chains from one sample in a study of CD8+ T cells in alopecia areata. Sequencing was performed with immunoSEQ multiplex PCR; in TCRdb, only in-frame clones are kept and a portion is missing. The table includes approximately 210,000 clones, 64% detected once. Here the sequenced sample was CD4+ T cells sorted from blood, taken at week 4, from a patient treated with tofacitinib. Receptors originate from a human donor with alopecia areata. The CDR3 runs from the conserved cysteine through the conserved F or W. The order of the fields is V gene, D gene, J gene, clone size, CDR3 DNA, CDR3 protein. A D gene is named only where the DNA matches it firmly. Some rows have no size entry. The others give once, few or many, or a class for an expanded clone.

>TRBV27|TRBD1|TRBJ2-1|-
TGTGCCAGCAGACGGACAGGGGGCAATGAGCAGTTCTTC
CASRRTGGNEQFF
>TRBV25-1|TRBD2|TRBJ2-3|-
TGTGCCAGCAGCGGGGGGAAGACAGATACGCAGTATTTT
CASSGGKTDTQYF
>TRBV25-1|TRBD1|TRBJ1-1|-
TGTGCCAGCAGTGGAGACAGGGAGGCTGAAGCTTTCTTT
CASSGDREAEAFF
>TRBV7-6|-|TRBJ2-7|-
TGTGCCAGCAGCTTAGCGGGGGGGCAGGGGCACGAGCAGTACTTC
CASSLAGGQGHEQYF
>TRBV18|-|TRBJ2-5|-
TGTGCCAGCTCACAGAACGGGTACCAAGAGACCCAGTACTTC
CASSQNGYQETQYF
>TRBV5-1|-|TRBJ1-1|-
TGCGCCAGCAGCTTTGCAGGGCAAGGCACTGAAGCTTTCTTT
CASSFAGQGTEAFF
>TRBV10-3|-|TRBJ2-1|few
TGTGCCATCAGTGATGAGGTAGCTCCATGTGTCTTC
CAISDEVAPCVF
>TRBV30|-|TRBJ1-2|once
TGTGCCTGGAGACGGGACGGCTACACCTTC
CAWRRDGYTF
>TRBV25-1|-|TRBJ2-7|-
TGTGCCAGCAGTCTTGCCGGCTCCTACGAGCAGTACTTC
CASSLAGSYEQYF
>TRBV29-1|TRBD1|TRBJ2-2|few
TGCAGCGTTGCCAGGACAGGGGTAACCGGGGAGCTGTTTTTT
CSVARTGVTGELFF
>TRBV4-3|-|TRBJ2-3|few
TGCGCCAGCAGCCAAGAAGGGGCAGGGTTGGACACGCAGTATTTT
CASSQEGAGLDTQYF
>TRBV20-1|-|TRBJ1-1|-
TGCAGTGCTAGATTCATCACTGAAGCTTTCTTT
CSARFITEAFF
>TRBV5-6|-|TRBJ2-7|once
TGTGCCAGACACCCGGGACTGAAGTCCCGAAGCTCCTACGAGCAGTACTTC
CARHPGLKSRSSYEQYF
>TRBV7-2|-|TRBJ1-2|-
TGTGCCAGCAGCTTAAAGGCCACCATAGGCTATGGCTACACCTTC
CASSLKATIGYGYTF
>TRBV7-2|-|TRBJ2-4|once
TGTGCCAGCAGCTCGCACCAGCTAGCCAAAAACATTCAGTACTTC
CASSSHQLAKNIQYF
>TRBV4-1|TRBD1|TRBJ1-2|-
TGCGCCAGCAGCAAGGGACAGTACTATGGCTACACCTTC
CASSKGQYYGYTF
>TRBV4-2|-|TRBJ1-6|-
TGTGCCAGCAGCCAAGAAGAAGGGCCCCTCCACTTT
CASSQEEGPLHF
>TRBV18|-|TRBJ1-1|-
TGTGCCAGCTCTCTGGACAAGAACACTGAAGCTTTCTTT
CASSLDKNTEAFF
>TRBV4-2|TRBD2|TRBJ2-1|few
TGTGCCAGCAGCCAAGATGGCCAGCGGGGGGACAATGAGCAGTTCTTC
CASSQDGQRGDNEQFF
>TRBV18|-|TRBJ1-1|-
TGTGCCAGCTCACCCTGGGCCTCTGTTCTGAACACTGAAGCTTTCTTT
CASSPWASVLNTEAFF
>TRBV11-2|-|TRBJ1-2|-
TGTGCCAGCAGCCCCGGACCGGCCCTTTCTTATGGCTACACCTTC
CASSPGPALSYGYTF
>TRBV6-6|TRBD1|TRBJ1-1|-
TGTGCCAGCAGTCTTGACAGGGACACTGAAGCTTTCTTT
CASSLDRDTEAFF
>TRBV7-9|TRBD1|TRBJ2-7|-
TGTGCCAGCAGCCCGAGAACAGGGGCGGGCTACGAGCAGTACTTC
CASSPRTGAGYEQYF
>TRBV5-4|TRBD2|TRBJ2-3|-
TGTGCCAGCAGCTTGGGTAGTAGCGGGGGTCCCACTAGCACAGATACGCAGTATTTT
CASSLGSSGGPTSTDTQYF
>TRBV23-1|-|TRBJ1-5|-
TGCGCCAGCAGTCAAGTGGGGGGTTGCAATCAGCCCCAGCATTTT
CASSQVGGCNQPQHF
>TRBV20-1|-|TRBJ2-5|few
TGCAGCCAACTGGAAAGAGAGACCCAGTACTTC
CSQLERETQYF